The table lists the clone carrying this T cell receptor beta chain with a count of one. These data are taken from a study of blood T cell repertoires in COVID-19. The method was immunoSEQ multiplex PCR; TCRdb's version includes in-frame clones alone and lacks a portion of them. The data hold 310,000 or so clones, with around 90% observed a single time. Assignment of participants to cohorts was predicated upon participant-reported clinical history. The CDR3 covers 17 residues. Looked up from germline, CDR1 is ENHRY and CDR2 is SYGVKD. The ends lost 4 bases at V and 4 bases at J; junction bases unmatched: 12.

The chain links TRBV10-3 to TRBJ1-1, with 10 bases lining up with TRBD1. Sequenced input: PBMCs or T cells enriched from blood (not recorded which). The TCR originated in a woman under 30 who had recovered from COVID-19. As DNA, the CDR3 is TGTGCCATCAGTGGTTCGAGGCGACAGGGGGCTGTCACTGAAGCTTTCTTT. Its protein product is CAISGSRRQGAVTEAFF.